Below, one TCR beta chain is given with its context. Its antigen remains unknown. TCR cDNA molecules were tagged individually, and each one carried a unique molecular identifier. TCRdb processed the 5' RACE reads anew with MiXCR; each CDR3 protein has one entry. The sample comprises some 120,000 distinct CDR3 sequences, more than 9% of which are singletons, and roughly 17% rests with the top ten. This record comes from a study of spatial heterogeneity in lung cancer. Overall study context: The follow-up PBMC samples were sequenced whenever they were available. The median time to follow-up was approximately 2 years after resection. Raw sequencing reads included, on average, more than eight appearances of each unique TCR and UMI combination.

In germline, CDR1 is MDHEN, CDR2 SYDVKM. V dropped 6 bases and J dropped 2 bases, with 13 bases sitting between them. The length of the CDR3 is 14 residues. Broader study findings: Detection of ubiquitous tumor TCRs in blood was higher at resection than follow-up.

The time point denotes: blood at routine non-recurrence follow-up after resection. Unsorted whole RNA from tumor, nontumor lung or frozen PBMC underwent sequencing. The source material was PBMCs, sampled at follow-up. This sequence originates from a male donor with early-stage non-small cell lung cancer. The gene calls are TRBV28 and TRBJ1-1, with D perhaps TRBD1 (6 bases). The CDR3 loop is CASSLGGANTEAFF. As DNA, the CDR3 is TGTGCCAGCAGCCTAGGGGGAGCAAACACTGAAGCTTTCTTT.